Each of the 20 T cell receptor beta chains below was sequenced from the same sample in a study of beta chain features in type 1 diabetes. Notes on the study in general: TCRB CDR3s were moderately but significantly shorter in Type 1 diabetes patients in all four CD4+ subsets.

For these TCRs, the target antigens are not known. TCRB transcripts that were expressed got sequenced, as all of the isolated RNA had been reverse transcribed. Clones were read by immunoSEQ multiplex PCR, and TCRdb kept only the in-frame ones, dropping some. The data hold 30,000 or so clones, with about 65% observed a single time. Sequencing used Tregs from blood. These receptors originate from a woman aged 25 to 39 with type 1 diabetes.

This chain uses TRBV10-3 with TRBJ2-5; TRBD2 might be the D (5 bases). Germline V gene lookup returns CDR1 ENHRY and CDR2 SYGVKD. The length of the CDR3 is 16 residues. V was trimmed by 0 bases and J by 4 bases, leaving 15 bases between them. The CDR3 DNA reads TGTGCCATCAGTGAGTCTACAGACTCGGGAAGAGAGACCCAGTACTTC. This sequence encodes CAISESTDSGRETQYF.

The V and J genes are TRBV2 and TRBJ2-7; TRBD2 agrees at 9 bases. CDR1 and CDR2 from the germline V gene are SNHLY and FYNNEI. The ends lost 6 bases at V and 4 bases at J; junction bases unmatched: 7. The CDR3 sequence is 14 residues long. The CDR3 reads CASSGGTSWYEQYF. DNA for the CDR3: TGTGCCAGCAGCGGGGGGACTAGCTGGTACGAGCAGTACTTC.

This clone has just one count. The V gene is TRBV2, the J gene TRBJ1-1; no firm D call. Trimming pared 10 bases from V and 2 bases from J, leaving 14 bases between. CDR3 length: 13 residues. The germline CDR1 and CDR2 sequences are SNHLY and FYNNEI. For the CDR3, the DNA is TGTGCCACCACCGTCCAGATTAACACTGAAGCTTTCTTT. This encodes CATTVQINTEAFF.

CDR3 protein: CASKETGGRNSPLHF. The CDR3 DNA is TGTGCCAGTAAGGAGACAGGGGGCAGGAATTCACCCCTCCACTTT. The chain couples TRBV19 to TRBJ1-6; TRBD1 aligns across 10 bases. CDR3 size: 15 residues. J was trimmed by 7 bases and V by 7 bases; bases with no gene match: 7. Germline CDR1 is LNHDA and CDR2 is SQIVND (reference sequence).

As DNA, the CDR3 is TGTGCCAGCAGTTTACGCCGGGCACGGGGCTCCTACGAGCAGTACTTC. It is translated as CASSLRRARGSYEQYF. The chain uses TRBV27 and TRBJ2-7, with D perhaps matching TRBD2 (5 bases). The CDR3 length is 16 residues. Germline-derived CDR1 and CDR2 are MNHEY and SMNVEV (reference sequence). V lost 2 bases and J lost 0, with 14 bases in between.

This clone was recorded a few times. The rearrangement joins TRBV2 to TRBJ1-5; TRBD1 aligns across 9 bases. This CDR3 region has 16 residues. J gave up 7 bases and V 4 bases, and 11 bases lay outside the gene matches. Germline CDR1 reads SNHLY; CDR2 reads FYNNEI. In nucleotides, the CDR3 is TGTGCCAGCAGTGGGGGGCTCCGACAGGGGGGCCAGCCCCAGCATTTT. It is translated as CASSGGLRQGGQPQHF.

The chain joins TRBV28 to TRBJ1-2; D gene ambiguous. The CDR3 covers 14 residues. Germline lookup yields CDR1 MDHEN and CDR2 SYDVKM. V was clipped by 2 bases and J by 3 bases, with 10 bases between them. This CDR3 is CASSLTGEDYGYTF. In DNA form, the CDR3 reads TGTGCCAGCAGTTTAACCGGGGAGGACTATGGCTACACCTTC.

The chain has TRBV5-1 and TRBJ2-3; possibly TRBD1 for D (6 bases). CDR1 and CDR2 from the germline V gene are SGHRS and YFSETQ. CDR3 length: 15 residues. The V and J ends lost 0 bases and 3 bases respectively, with 11 bases between them. The CDR3 reads CASSLDAGETDTQYF. The CDR3 nucleotides are TGCGCCAGCAGCTTGGATGCAGGGGAGACAGATACGCAGTATTTT. The full variable domain, in which reference TRBV5-1 and TRBJ2-3 provide the parts outside the CDR3, is KAGVTQTPRYLIKTRGQQVTLSCSPISGHRSVSWYQQTPGQGLQFLFEYFSETQRNKGNFPGRFSGRQFSNSRSEMNVSTLELGDSALYLCASSLDAGETDTQYFGPGTRLTVL.

The chain combines TRBV6-1 with TRBJ2-1; a possible D gene is TRBD2 (6 bases). Germline CDR1 and CDR2: MNHNS and SASEGT. The V end was cut by 2 bases, the J end by 7 bases, with 12 bases between. CDR3 length: 14 amino acids. The CDR3 sequence: CASSERRAKNEQFF. The CDR3 coding sequence is TGTGCCAGCAGTGAAAGGAGGGCGAAAAATGAGCAGTTCTTC.

This clone was picked up a small number of times. The gene calls are TRBV18 and TRBJ2-7; D perhaps matches TRBD1 (6 bases). The germline gives CDR1 KGHSH, CDR2 LQKENI. The V end lost 3 bases, the J end lost 3 bases, and 6 bases lay between the germline ends. CDR3 length equals 12 residues. The chain's CDR3 is CASSPRGYEQYF. The DNA for the CDR3 is TGTGCCAGCTCACCCAGGGGCTACGAGCAGTACTTC.

The V call is TRBV5-1, the J call TRBJ1-1, with D tentatively TRBD1 (5 bases). The germline V gene has CDR1 SGHRS and CDR2 YFSETQ. The CDR3 runs to 13 residues. V gave up 5 bases and J gave up 8 bases, with 16 bases separating them. As DNA, the CDR3 is TGCGCCAGCAGGGTCACACCTCAGGGAGAAGCTTTCTTT. This codes for CASRVTPQGEAFF.

This clone was seen once. J is TRBJ2-7 and V is TRBV28; TRBD1 might be the D (6 bases). Germline V gene sequence: CDR1 MDHEN, CDR2 SYDVKM. Trimming took off 6 bases at V and 2 bases at J, with 17 bases between the two ends. The CDR3 extends over 15 amino acids. In nucleotides, the CDR3 is TGTGCCAGCAGCTCAATTACCAGGGGAACCTACGAGCAGTACTTC. Its translation is CASSSITRGTYEQYF.

This clone has just a few counts. The V and J genes are TRBV10-3 and TRBJ1-4, with 7 bases identical to TRBD1. The V gene end was trimmed by 11 bases and the J gene end by 8 bases; junction bases not matched to a gene: 8. Looked up from germline, CDR1 is ENHRY and CDR2 is SYGVKD. This CDR3 comprises 12 residues. Here the CDR3 DNA reads TGTGCCTCTCAGGGGGTTGGAGAAAAACTGTTTTTT. This translates into CASQGVGEKLFF.

J is TRBJ2-1 and V is TRBV6-6; D is possibly TRBD1 (6 bases). The CDR3 is 15 residues long. CDR1 is MNHNY, CDR2 SVGAGI, per germline (reference sequence). Trimming pared 4 bases from V and 3 bases from J, leaving 13 bases between. CDR3 sequence reads: CASSSIQGFYNEQFF. Here the CDR3 DNA reads TGTGCCAGCAGTTCCATCCAGGGGTTCTACAATGAGCAGTTCTTC.

V gene TRBV9 combines with J gene TRBJ2-5; 9 bases agree with TRBD1. V lost 1 base to trimming and J lost 5 bases; unmatched junction nucleotides: 6. This CDR3 region has 15 residues. Germline assignment: CDR1 SGDLS and CDR2 YYNGEE. Here the CDR3 reads CASSVKTGGWETQYF. DNA of the CDR3: TGTGCCAGCAGCGTAAAGACAGGGGGTTGGGAGACCCAGTACTTC.

The gene calls are TRBV5-6 and TRBJ2-7, with TRBD1 identical over 9 bases. The CDR3 is 13 amino acids. J gave up 9 bases and V 3 bases, and 7 bases lay outside the gene matches. Germline V gene lookup returns CDR1 SGHDT and CDR2 YYEEEE. In DNA form, the CDR3 reads TGTGCCAGCAGCTACCGGGACAGGGCCGCGCAGTACTTC. This gives the protein CASSYRDRAAQYF. Filled out from reference TRBV5-6 and TRBJ2-7, the complete variable domain reads DAGVTQSPTHLIKTRGQQVTLRCSPKSGHDTVSWYQQALGQGPQFIFQYYEEEERQRGNFPDRFSGHQFPNYSSELNVNALLLGDSALYLCASSYRDRAAQYFGPGTRLTVT.

This clone was observed a single time. The gene calls are TRBV5-1 and TRBJ1-2; D is possibly TRBD1 (6 bases). Germline CDR1 is SGHRS and CDR2 is YFSETQ. The CDR3 consists of 12 residues. V lost 3 bases, J lost 8 bases, and 11 bases lay in between. The CDR3 DNA follows: TGCGCCAGCAGCTCGGGACAAGTCGGCTACACCTTC. This encodes CASSSGQVGYTF. The full variable domain, in which reference TRBV5-1 and TRBJ1-2 provide the parts outside the CDR3, is KAGVTQTPRYLIKTRGQQVTLSCSPISGHRSVSWYQQTPGQGLQFLFEYFSETQRNKGNFPGRFSGRQFSNSRSEMNVSTLELGDSALYLCASSSGQVGYTFGSGTRLTVV.

This clone has only a few counts. The gene calls are TRBV6-5 and TRBJ2-1; 13 bases agree with TRBD2. V was clipped by 7 bases and J by 10 bases; unmatched bases: 10. The germline V gene has CDR1 MNHEY and CDR2 SVGAGI. The CDR3 has 15 amino acids. CDR3: CASTFPGTSGAEQFF. Here the CDR3 DNA reads TGTGCCAGCACCTTCCCCGGGACTAGCGGGGCCGAGCAGTTCTTC.

This clone was detected only a few times. The rearrangement joins TRBV29-1 to TRBJ2-2; 8 bases agree with TRBD1. V was clipped by 5 bases and J by 0 bases; unmatched bases: 8. There are 16 residues in the CDR3. Germline V CDR1 and CDR2: SQVTM, ANQGSEA. CDR3 nucleotide sequence: TGCAGCGTTCTTCGCCCGGACAGGGCGAACACCGGGGAGCTGTTTTTT. Translation: CSVLRPDRANTGELFF.

This clone ranks as medium-sized (0.01 to 0.1%). The chain employs TRBV5-1 and TRBJ2-5, with TRBD2 matching over 7 bases. Germline V lookup: CDR1 SGHRS, CDR2 YFSETQ. The CDR3 has 13 amino acids. Losses at the gene ends were 6 bases for V and 2 bases for J; bases not matched to a gene: 4. CDR3 loop: CASTVGGQETQYF. The DNA for the CDR3 is TGCGCCAGCACCGTGGGGGGGCAAGAGACCCAGTACTTC.